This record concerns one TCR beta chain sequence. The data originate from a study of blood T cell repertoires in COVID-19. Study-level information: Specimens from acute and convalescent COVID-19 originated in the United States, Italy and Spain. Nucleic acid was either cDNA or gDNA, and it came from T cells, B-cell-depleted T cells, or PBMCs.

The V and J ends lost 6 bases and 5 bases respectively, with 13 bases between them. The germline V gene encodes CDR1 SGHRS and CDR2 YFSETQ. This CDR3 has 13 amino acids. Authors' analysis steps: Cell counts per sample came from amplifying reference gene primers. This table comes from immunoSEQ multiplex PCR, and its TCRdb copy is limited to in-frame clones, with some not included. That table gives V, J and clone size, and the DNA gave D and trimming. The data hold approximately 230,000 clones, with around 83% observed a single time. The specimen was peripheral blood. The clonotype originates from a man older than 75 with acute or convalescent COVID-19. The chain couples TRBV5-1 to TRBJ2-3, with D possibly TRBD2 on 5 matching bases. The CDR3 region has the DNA TGCGCCAGCACACGGGATAATGGAGATACGCAGTATTTT. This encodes CASTRDNGDTQYF.